The rows below give T cell receptor beta chains drawn from one sample of a study of T cells in Graves' hyperthyroidism and ophthalmopathy. TCRdb redid the calling of the multiplex PCR reads with MiXCR, one entry per CDR3 protein. The table includes 500,000 to 600,000 distinct CDR3 sequences, around 46% detected once. Sequencing used peripheral blood or thyroid tissue (not recorded which). The receptors come from an adult woman with Graves' disease, either hyperthyroidism or ophthalmopathy (not recorded which). Both conserved end residues are part of each CDR3. The order of the fields is J gene, V gene, CDR3 protein.

j_gene: TRBJ1-1; v_gene: TRBV7-9; CDR3aa: CASRGSDRLNTEAFF
j_gene: TRBJ1-6; v_gene: TRBV7-2; CDR3aa: CASSLQGLGSPLHF
j_gene: TRBJ1-5; v_gene: TRBV10-3; CDR3aa: CAISESGTGTSNQPQHF
j_gene: TRBJ2-6; v_gene: TRBV15; CDR3aa: CATSRGAGDNVLTF
j_gene: TRBJ1-1; v_gene: TRBV15; CDR3aa: CATSSLGAGEAAEAFF
j_gene: TRBJ1-2; v_gene: TRBV10-3; CDR3aa: CAISEVLGNGYTF
j_gene: TRBJ2-5; v_gene: TRBV20-1; CDR3aa: CSASPTGDQETQYF
j_gene: NA; v_gene: TRBV19; CDR3aa: CASRGGGTGELFF
j_gene: TRBJ2-2; v_gene: TRBV28; CDR3aa: CASTPSGAPARFAPGELFF
j_gene: TRBJ2-7; v_gene: TRBV20-1; CDR3aa: CSLRRTVSYEQYF
j_gene: TRBJ2-7; v_gene: TRBV29-1; CDR3aa: CGGRTGPYEQYF
j_gene: TRBJ2-2; v_gene: TRBV2; CDR3aa: CASSDVGQGDYSTGELFF
j_gene: TRBJ2-5; v_gene: TRBV20-1; CDR3aa: CSALGGAETQYF
j_gene: TRBJ1-1; v_gene: TRBV20-1; CDR3aa: CSARAGLGF
j_gene: TRBJ2-7; v_gene: TRBV7-2; CDR3aa: CASSRFYEQYF
j_gene: TRBJ2-5; v_gene: TRBV5-1; CDR3aa: CASSLGGLAGNQETQYF
j_gene: TRBJ1-3; v_gene: TRBV7-9; CDR3aa: CASSPQATGNTIYF
j_gene: TRBJ2-2; v_gene: TRBV4-2; CDR3aa: CASSQGTSNTGELFF
j_gene: TRBJ2-7; v_gene: TRBV11-2; CDR3aa: CASSFDTAFYEQYF
j_gene: TRBJ1-6; v_gene: TRBV5-1; CDR3aa: CASSLEGQDNSPLHF
j_gene: TRBJ1-1; v_gene: TRBV5-6; CDR3aa: CASSIGIEAFF
j_gene: TRBJ2-5; v_gene: TRBV20-1; CDR3aa: CSARDWLKETQYF
j_gene: TRBJ2-3; v_gene: TRBV29-1; CDR3aa: CSVQGASRSTDTQYF
j_gene: TRBJ2-7; v_gene: TRBV10-3; CDR3aa: CAIGRVPYEQYF
j_gene: TRBJ2-5; v_gene: TRBV10-3; CDR3aa: CAISDERAAKETQYF
j_gene: TRBJ1-1; v_gene: TRBV2; CDR3aa: CASRRAYMDTEAFF
j_gene: TRBJ1-1; v_gene: TRBV9; CDR3aa: CASSEVGRLNTEAFF
j_gene: TRBJ1-1; v_gene: TRBV15; CDR3aa: CATSRTGYTEAFF
j_gene: TRBJ2-5; v_gene: TRBV24-1; CDR3aa: CATSAAATGRGETQYF
j_gene: TRBJ1-6; v_gene: TRBV19; CDR3aa: CASSIGRTVLLHF
j_gene: TRBJ1-1; v_gene: TRBV29-1; CDR3aa: CSVGLALGRTEAFF
j_gene: TRBJ2-7; v_gene: TRBV20-1; CDR3aa: CRAGLGEQYF
j_gene: TRBJ1-1; v_gene: TRBV19; CDR3aa: CASSTVANTEAFF
j_gene: TRBJ1-1; v_gene: TRBV15; CDR3aa: CATSRHVVGTGSEAFF
j_gene: TRBJ2-5; v_gene: TRBV25-1; CDR3aa: CASLPRLAGQETQYF
j_gene: TRBJ2-7; v_gene: TRBV4-1; CDR3aa: CASRPRTGDYEQYF
j_gene: TRBJ2-7; v_gene: TRBV2; CDR3aa: CASTGLVSYEQYF
j_gene: TRBJ1-5; v_gene: TRBV10-1; CDR3aa: CASSDPGQPQHF
j_gene: TRBJ2-7; v_gene: TRBV5-1; CDR3aa: CASSDLKGGYEQYF
j_gene: TRBJ2-2; v_gene: TRBV5-1; CDR3aa: CASSLKSGEAGELFF
j_gene: TRBJ2-7; v_gene: TRBV27; CDR3aa: CASSLSSRGSYEQYF
j_gene: TRBJ2-3; v_gene: TRBV7-2; CDR3aa: CASSFSEAGVSTDTQYF
j_gene: TRBJ1-2; v_gene: TRBV20-1; CDR3aa: CSASYVYREFVANYGYTF
j_gene: TRBJ1-5; v_gene: TRBV28; CDR3aa: CASGGGLSQGLNQPQHF
j_gene: TRBJ2-7; v_gene: TRBV5-1; CDR3aa: CASGNRGNAGEQYF
j_gene: TRBJ2-2; v_gene: TRBV7-3; CDR3aa: CASSLLLAGGAGELFF
j_gene: TRBJ1-2; v_gene: TRBV28; CDR3aa: CASSLQYGYTF
j_gene: TRBJ2-7; v_gene: TRBV19; CDR3aa: CASSPTGPFEQYF
j_gene: TRBJ2-7; v_gene: TRBV3-1; CDR3aa: CASSQGRTAYEQYF
j_gene: TRBJ1-2; v_gene: TRBV25-1; CDR3aa: CASSLAGAGEPPMGYTF
j_gene: TRBJ1-5; v_gene: TRBV29-1; CDR3aa: CSVDGRDSNQPQHF
j_gene: TRBJ2-7; v_gene: TRBV7-9; CDR3aa: CASSHGSGNYEQYF
j_gene: TRBJ2-6; v_gene: TRBV19; CDR3aa: CASTNSPRF
j_gene: TRBJ2-1; v_gene: TRBV7-9; CDR3aa: CASSLGPGLVDEQFF
j_gene: TRBJ1-3; v_gene: TRBV5-1; CDR3aa: CASSRADSYSGNTIYF